This TCR beta chain is drawn from a study of cytomegalovirus exposure and HLA in healthy donors. This CDR3 spans 16 amino acids. CDR1 is MGHRA, CDR2 YSYEKL, per germline. A multiplex PCR was run with 60 Vbeta primers and 13 Jbeta primers. Data came from immunoSEQ multiplex PCR; TCRdb stores just in-frame clones and leaves some out. Of a few hundred thousand clones detected, approximately 81% appear once; the ten largest clones hold approximately 2.8%. This clone was seen once. One junction end disagrees with the germline gene, perhaps due to a read error. Sequenced input: PBMCs. The rearrangement uses TRBV4-1 and TRBJ2-4; D perhaps matches TRBD1 (6 bases). This receptor was identified in a man aged 30-40 years in good health and CMV-seronegative. In DNA form, the CDR3 reads TGCGCCAGCAACCAAGATGACAGGTCAGCCAAAAACATTCAGTACTTC. Protein: CASNQDDRSAKNIQYF.